This TCR beta chain stems from a study of blood T cell repertoires in COVID-19. The CDR3 runs 14 residues. The germline V gene encodes CDR1 KGHSH and CDR2 LQKENI. V lost 2 bases to trimming and J lost 3 bases; unmatched junction nucleotides: 2. TCRdb keeps only in-frame clones here, not all; method: immunoSEQ multiplex PCR. The sample includes 200,000 or so clones, more than 75% seen only once; the top ten take about 4.5%. The material sequenced was peripheral blood. The chain links TRBV18 to TRBJ1-2, with 8 bases matching TRBD1. This receptor was taken from a man aged 50 to 60 with acute or convalescent COVID-19. The CDR3 DNA follows: TGTGCCAGCTCACCAAGGGGACAGGACTATGGCTACACCTTC. Translation: CASSPRGQDYGYTF.